The rows below give T cell receptor beta chains drawn from one sample of a study of T cell responses to AZD1222 COVID-19 vaccine. The protocol was immunoSEQ multiplex PCR, while the TCRdb copy is restricted to in-frame clones and leaves out a portion. This sample has tens of thousands of clones, with over 75% found just once. The sample in question was peripheral blood, obtained 28 days after the second AZD1222 dose. The receptors originated from an adult who received the AZD1222 COVID-19 vaccine. Both conserved end residues are part of each CDR3. Each record gives: V gene, J gene, clone size, CDR3 length, D gene, CDR3 DNA, CDR3 protein. A D gene is named only where the DNA matches it firmly. Not every row has a clone size; where given, it reads once, few, many or a size class.

v_call: TRBV6-2/TRBV6-3; j_call: TRBJ1-3; clone_size: once; cdr3_length: 15; d_call: TRBD1; cdr3_nt: TGTGCCAGCAGTCGACCTAACAGGGGTGGAAACACCATATATTTT; cdr3_aa: CASSRPNRGGNTIYF
v_call: TRBV7-9; j_call: TRBJ1-2; clone_size: -; cdr3_length: 13; d_call: -; cdr3_nt: TGTGCCAGCAGCTTAAAAGGGAGGGGTGGCTACACCTTC; cdr3_aa: CASSLKGRGGYTF
v_call: TRBV7-9; j_call: TRBJ2-1; clone_size: -; cdr3_length: 14; d_call: TRBD2; cdr3_nt: TGTGCCAGCAGCTTGGCGGGAGTAGGTGATGAGCAGTTCTTC; cdr3_aa: CASSLAGVGDEQFF
v_call: TRBV12-3/TRBV12-4; j_call: TRBJ1-2; clone_size: -; cdr3_length: 13; d_call: -; cdr3_nt: TGTGCCAGCTTTTCGGACAGTAACTATGGCTACACCTTC; cdr3_aa: CASFSDSNYGYTF
v_call: TRBV23-1; j_call: TRBJ1-5; clone_size: -; cdr3_length: 16; d_call: TRBD1; cdr3_nt: TGCGCCAGCAGTCAATCCGGGACAGGGGCAGATCAGCCCCAGCATTTT; cdr3_aa: CASSQSGTGADQPQHF
v_call: TRBV2; j_call: TRBJ1-1; clone_size: -; cdr3_length: 13; d_call: TRBD1; cdr3_nt: TGTGCCAGCTGCGGGGACAGGAACCGTCGGGCTTTCTTT; cdr3_aa: CASCGDRNRRAFF
v_call: TRBV5-4; j_call: TRBJ1-1; clone_size: -; cdr3_length: 17; d_call: TRBD1; cdr3_nt: TGTGCCAGCAGTCAGAGCGGGGGACAGGGGATGAACACTGAAGCTTTCTTT; cdr3_aa: CASSQSGGQGMNTEAFF
v_call: TRBV7-9; j_call: TRBJ1-2; clone_size: once; cdr3_length: 13; d_call: -; cdr3_nt: TGTGCCAGCAGCTTAGGGCAGACCTATGGCTACACCTTC; cdr3_aa: CASSLGQTYGYTF
v_call: TRBV3-1/TRBV3-2; j_call: TRBJ2-3; clone_size: -; cdr3_length: 16; d_call: TRBD2; cdr3_nt: TGTGCCAGCAGCCAGCTAGGACTAGCGGGAGGTAATACGCAGTATTTT; cdr3_aa: CASSQLGLAGGNTQYF
v_call: TRBV30; j_call: TRBJ1-1; clone_size: -; cdr3_length: 11; d_call: -; cdr3_nt: TGTGCCTGGAGACAGAACACTGAAGCTTTCTTT; cdr3_aa: CAWRQNTEAFF
v_call: TRBV7-9; j_call: TRBJ2-2; clone_size: -; cdr3_length: 17; d_call: TRBD2; cdr3_nt: TGTGCCAGCAGCCCTGGGCGGGGGTACTCGAACACCGGGGAGCTGTTTTTT; cdr3_aa: CASSPGRGYSNTGELFF
v_call: TRBV6-5; j_call: TRBJ1-4; clone_size: -; cdr3_length: 14; d_call: -; cdr3_nt: TGTGCCAGCAGGCCCACAGGGCTTAATGAAAAACTGTTTTTT; cdr3_aa: CASRPTGLNEKLFF
v_call: TRBV11-2; j_call: TRBJ2-7; clone_size: -; cdr3_length: 16; d_call: -; cdr3_nt: TGTGCCAGCAGCTTAGTGCCCCGGCAGGACTTCTACGAGCAGTACTTC; cdr3_aa: CASSLVPRQDFYEQYF
v_call: TRBV27; j_call: TRBJ1-5; clone_size: once; cdr3_length: 15; d_call: TRBD1; cdr3_nt: TGTGCCAGCAGTTCCTCGACAGGGCCAAATCAGCCCCAGCATTTT; cdr3_aa: CASSSSTGPNQPQHF
v_call: TRBV5-1; j_call: TRBJ2-4; clone_size: -; cdr3_length: 20; d_call: -; cdr3_nt: TGCGCCAGCAGCTTGGCTGCCGACCCGGACTATGGGGTAGCCAAAAACATTCAGTACTTC; cdr3_aa: CASSLAADPDYGVAKNIQYF
v_call: TRBV10-2; j_call: TRBJ2-3; clone_size: -; cdr3_length: 14; d_call: -; cdr3_nt: TGCGCCAGCCTATGGAGGGCCCAACCAGATACGCAGTATTTT; cdr3_aa: CASLWRAQPDTQYF
v_call: TRBV4-2; j_call: TRBJ1-4; clone_size: -; cdr3_length: 17; d_call: -; cdr3_nt: TGTGCCAGCAGCCAAAAGTACGAAGACAGGTTCGATGAAAAACTGTTTTTT; cdr3_aa: CASSQKYEDRFDEKLFF
v_call: TRBV7-2; j_call: TRBJ2-5; clone_size: -; cdr3_length: 16; d_call: -; cdr3_nt: TGTGCCAGCAGCTTAGATTCGGGAGCGAACCAAGAGACCCAGTACTTC; cdr3_aa: CASSLDSGANQETQYF
v_call: TRBV7-2; j_call: TRBJ2-1; clone_size: -; cdr3_length: 15; d_call: TRBD1; cdr3_nt: TGTGCCAGCAGCTTAGGGGGACAGGGGGCCAATGAGCAGTTCTTC; cdr3_aa: CASSLGGQGANEQFF
v_call: TRBV2; j_call: TRBJ1-5; clone_size: -; cdr3_length: 17; d_call: -; cdr3_nt: TGTGCCAGCAGTGAAGCGCTTATCAGGGATAACGGTCAGCCCCAGCATTTT; cdr3_aa: CASSEALIRDNGQPQHF
v_call: TRBV28; j_call: TRBJ1-2; clone_size: -; cdr3_length: 19; d_call: -; cdr3_nt: TGTGCCAGCAGTCCCGCCCCTATTTGGCAAGCTTTATCTAACTATGGCTACACCTTC; cdr3_aa: CASSPAPIWQALSNYGYTF
v_call: TRBV11-3; j_call: TRBJ2-1; clone_size: -; cdr3_length: 14; d_call: TRBD1; cdr3_nt: TGTGCCAGCAGTTTACAGACAGGGGCGAATGAGCAGTTCTTC; cdr3_aa: CASSLQTGANEQFF
v_call: TRBV20-1; j_call: TRBJ1-5; clone_size: -; cdr3_length: 14; d_call: -; cdr3_nt: TGCAGTGCTAGTACACAGTTCAGCAATCAGCCCCAGCATTTT; cdr3_aa: CSASTQFSNQPQHF
v_call: TRBV2; j_call: TRBJ1-5; clone_size: once; cdr3_length: 13; d_call: -; cdr3_nt: TGTGCCAGCGGGATGGGGATCAATCAGCCCCAGCATTTT; cdr3_aa: CASGMGINQPQHF
v_call: TRBV7-2; j_call: TRBJ2-3; clone_size: -; cdr3_length: 16; d_call: TRBD2; cdr3_nt: TGTGCCAGCGCTCCGACTAGCGGGGTTAGCACAGATACGCAGTATTTT; cdr3_aa: CASAPTSGVSTDTQYF
v_call: TRBV6-5; j_call: TRBJ1-5; clone_size: -; cdr3_length: 13; d_call: -; cdr3_nt: TGTGCCAGCAGTCCTGACCGAGATCAGCCCCAGCATTTT; cdr3_aa: CASSPDRDQPQHF
v_call: TRBV6-5; j_call: TRBJ1-1; clone_size: -; cdr3_length: 12; d_call: -; cdr3_nt: TGTGCCACCGGACGCCCGAACACTGAAGCTTTCTTT; cdr3_aa: CATGRPNTEAFF
v_call: TRBV12-3/TRBV12-4; j_call: TRBJ1-2; clone_size: -; cdr3_length: 13; d_call: -; cdr3_nt: TGTGCCAGCAGGGCCACAGAAAACTATGGCTACACCTTC; cdr3_aa: CASRATENYGYTF
v_call: TRBV19; j_call: TRBJ2-3; clone_size: -; cdr3_length: 15; d_call: TRBD1; cdr3_nt: TGTGCCAGTAGCGGAAAGGGACAGGGCACAGATACGCAGTATTTT; cdr3_aa: CASSGKGQGTDTQYF
v_call: TRBV7-8; j_call: TRBJ1-4; clone_size: few; cdr3_length: 17; d_call: -; cdr3_nt: TGTGCCAGCAGCTTAGCGAGGGTAATAGGATGGAGTGAAAAACTGTTTTTT; cdr3_aa: CASSLARVIGWSEKLFF
v_call: TRBV7-6; j_call: TRBJ2-3; clone_size: -; cdr3_length: 15; d_call: TRBD2; cdr3_nt: TGTGCCAGCAGCTTACGCGGGGGGGACACAGATACGCAGTATTTT; cdr3_aa: CASSLRGGDTDTQYF
v_call: TRBV5-1; j_call: TRBJ1-1; clone_size: -; cdr3_length: 16; d_call: -; cdr3_nt: TGCGCCAGCAGTGGGGGGAGTGGGATTTCGGTTGTTGAAGCTTTCTTT; cdr3_aa: CASSGGSGISVVEAFF
v_call: TRBV3-1/TRBV3-2; j_call: TRBJ2-7; clone_size: -; cdr3_length: 14; d_call: TRBD1; cdr3_nt: TGTGCCAGCAGCCATCTCCGGGACAGCTACGAGCAGTACTTC; cdr3_aa: CASSHLRDSYEQYF
v_call: TRBV18; j_call: TRBJ2-1; clone_size: -; cdr3_length: 15; d_call: TRBD2; cdr3_nt: TGTGCCAGCTCACCAGGACTAGCGGGGGAGAGTGAGCAGTTCTTC; cdr3_aa: CASSPGLAGESEQFF
v_call: TRBV9; j_call: TRBJ2-7; clone_size: -; cdr3_length: 15; d_call: TRBD2; cdr3_nt: TGTGCCAGCAGCGTAGCGGGAGGCCCCTCCTACGAGCAGTACTTC; cdr3_aa: CASSVAGGPSYEQYF
v_call: TRBV6-2/TRBV6-3; j_call: TRBJ1-1; clone_size: -; cdr3_length: 18; d_call: TRBD1; cdr3_nt: TGTGCCAGCAGTTATGGTCTGGGACAGGGGGCTTTGAACACTGAAGCTTTCTTT; cdr3_aa: CASSYGLGQGALNTEAFF
v_call: TRBV30; j_call: TRBJ2-7; clone_size: -; cdr3_length: 13; d_call: -; cdr3_nt: TGTGCCTGGACCCGGGACTCCACCTACGAGCAGTACTTC; cdr3_aa: CAWTRDSTYEQYF
v_call: TRBV4-3; j_call: TRBJ2-5; clone_size: -; cdr3_length: 15; d_call: TRBD2; cdr3_nt: TGCGCCAGCAGCCATCTTAGCGGGAGTGGGGAGACCCAGTACTTC; cdr3_aa: CASSHLSGSGETQYF
v_call: TRBV6-5; j_call: TRBJ2-3; clone_size: -; cdr3_length: 15; d_call: -; cdr3_nt: TGTGCCAGCAGTTACACTCGGACTAGCACAGATACGCAGTATTTT; cdr3_aa: CASSYTRTSTDTQYF
v_call: TRBV3-1/TRBV3-2; j_call: TRBJ2-3; clone_size: -; cdr3_length: 17; d_call: -; cdr3_nt: TGTGCCAGCAGCCAAAGTTGGGGGAGGGGGCTCTATCTAACTTCGTATTTT; cdr3_aa: CASSQSWGRGLYLTSYF
v_call: TRBV11-2; j_call: TRBJ2-1; clone_size: once; cdr3_length: 14; d_call: -; cdr3_nt: TGTGCCAGCAGCTTATTAGTAGGGGGAAATGAGCAGTTCTTC; cdr3_aa: CASSLLVGGNEQFF
v_call: TRBV10-3; j_call: TRBJ2-7; clone_size: few; cdr3_length: 16; d_call: TRBD2; cdr3_nt: TGTGCCATCAGTGAGTCGGAGGCTAGCGGTGCCTACGAGCAGTACTTC; cdr3_aa: CAISESEASGAYEQYF
v_call: TRBV5-5; j_call: TRBJ1-2; clone_size: -; cdr3_length: 15; d_call: -; cdr3_nt: TGTGCCAGCAGCTTGGTAATGGGCAGGGCGGCTGGCTACACCTTC; cdr3_aa: CASSLVMGRAAGYTF
v_call: TRBV28; j_call: TRBJ1-2; clone_size: -; cdr3_length: 17; d_call: TRBD1; cdr3_nt: TGTGCCAGCAGTTTATGGGGACAGGGAAGGGAAAGGAATGGCTACACCTTC; cdr3_aa: CASSLWGQGRERNGYTF
v_call: TRBV19; j_call: TRBJ1-2; clone_size: once; cdr3_length: 15; d_call: TRBD1; cdr3_nt: TGTGCCAGTACCCCCCAGGACAGGGCGACCTATGGCTACACCTTC; cdr3_aa: CASTPQDRATYGYTF
v_call: TRBV11-3; j_call: TRBJ1-1; clone_size: -; cdr3_length: 18; d_call: TRBD1; cdr3_nt: TGTGCCAGCAGCTTAGAGGCTGGGACAGGTTTAATGAACACTGAAGCTTTCTTT; cdr3_aa: CASSLEAGTGLMNTEAFF
v_call: TRBV30; j_call: TRBJ2-3; clone_size: -; cdr3_length: 14; d_call: -; cdr3_nt: TGTGCCTGGAGTCCAACACGGTACACAGATACGCAGTATTTT; cdr3_aa: CAWSPTRYTDTQYF
v_call: TRBV6-5; j_call: TRBJ1-2; clone_size: -; cdr3_length: 14; d_call: -; cdr3_nt: TGTGCCAGCAGTTATTCCATTGGCCGCTATGGCTACACCTTC; cdr3_aa: CASSYSIGRYGYTF
v_call: TRBV19; j_call: TRBJ1-1; clone_size: -; cdr3_length: 14; d_call: -; cdr3_nt: TGTGCCAGTACCCTCGCCCGGCAGCCTACTGAAGCTTTCTTT; cdr3_aa: CASTLARQPTEAFF
v_call: TRBV10-2; j_call: TRBJ1-1; clone_size: -; cdr3_length: 12; d_call: -; cdr3_nt: TGCGCCAGCAGTGAGAAAGGCACTGAAGCTTTCTTT; cdr3_aa: CASSEKGTEAFF
v_call: TRBV11-2; j_call: TRBJ2-3; clone_size: -; cdr3_length: 15; d_call: -; cdr3_nt: TGTGCCAGCAGCTTCAATGGACAGAGGACAGATACGCAGTATTTT; cdr3_aa: CASSFNGQRTDTQYF